The 18 T cell receptor beta chains listed next were all sequenced from one sample in a study of blood T cell repertoires in COVID-19. TCRdb keeps only in-frame clones here, not all; method: immunoSEQ multiplex PCR. Of 150,000 to 200,000 clones listed, about four fifths are singletons. The sample was peripheral blood. Every receptor here comes from a man aged 60-69 years with active or convalescent COVID-19.

This chain uses TRBV7-2 with TRBJ2-7; 14 bases are a match to TRBD2. Germline CDR1 reads SGHTA; CDR2 reads FQGNSA. With 5 bases clipped from V and 3 bases from J, the junction kept 6 bases outside the gene matches. This CDR3 comprises 16 residues. CDR3 coding DNA: TGTGCCAGCAGCGCCGGGACTAGCGGGAGTCGCTACGAGCAGTACTTC. It encodes CASSAGTSGSRYEQYF.

The CDR3 is CASTTAGGERGGELFF. DNA for the CDR3: TGTGCCAGCACCACCGCTGGGGGCGAACGGGGCGGGGAGCTGTTTTTT. The V call is TRBV7-6, the J call TRBJ2-2; a weak D match, TRBD1 (6 bases). Deletions cut 7 bases from V and 7 bases from J, with 22 bases between. The CDR3 covers 16 residues. The V gene's germline CDR1 is SGHVS and CDR2 FNYEAQ.

The J gene is TRBJ1-1, the V gene TRBV11-2, with D uncertain. Germline lookup yields CDR1 SGHAT and CDR2 FQNNGV. CDR3 length equals 14 residues. Trimming pared 3 bases from V and 4 bases from J, leaving 12 bases between. CDR3 sequence reads: CASSFIETSTEAFF. CDR3 nucleotides: TGTGCCAGCAGCTTTATCGAAACGAGCACTGAAGCTTTCTTT.

This chain uses TRBV9 with TRBJ1-1; the D gene is possibly TRBD1 (5 bases). Trimming removed 8 bases at V and 1 base at J, with 12 bases between. Germline-derived CDR1 and CDR2 are SGDLS and YYNGEE. The CDR3 is made up of 13 amino acids. CDR3 sequence: CARSPTANTEAFF. The CDR3 coding sequence is TGTGCCAGAAGTCCGACAGCGAACACTGAAGCTTTCTTT.

The CDR3 protein is CASSPRGGLAGGGELFF. In DNA, the CDR3 is TGTGCCAGCTCACCAAGAGGCGGCCTAGCGGGGGGCGGGGAGCTGTTTTTT. The rearrangement uses TRBV18 and TRBJ2-2; 11 nucleotides line up with TRBD2. V shed 2 bases and J 7 bases; nucleotides not matched to a gene: 9. The length of the CDR3 is 17 residues. From germline, CDR1 is KGHSH and CDR2 LQKENI.

J is TRBJ2-1 and V is TRBV19; TRBD1 aligns across 10 bases. CDR1 and CDR2 (germline): LNHDA, SQIVND (reference sequence). This CDR3 comprises 19 residues. The trim removed 5 bases at V and 0 bases at J, leaving 13 bases unmatched. Written as DNA, the CDR3 is TGTGCCAGTAGTCCCCAGACAGGGGGCTTCCCTAGCTCCTACAATGAGCAGTTCTTC. It yields the protein CASSPQTGGFPSSYNEQFF.

J is TRBJ1-2 and V is TRBV9, with no clear D. The CDR3 covers 14 residues. Trimming cost V 7 bases and J 4 bases, with 17 bases left between them. CDR1 SGDLS and CDR2 YYNGEE come from the germline V gene. CDR3 in amino acids: CASLPSTELYGYTF. CDR3 DNA: TGTGCCAGCCTACCGTCAACAGAGCTCTATGGCTACACCTTC. The entire variable domain, with the rest obtained from reference TRBV9 and TRBJ1-2, is as follows: DSGVTQTPKHLITATGQRVTLRCSPRSGDLSVYWYQQSLDQGLQFLIQYYNGEERAKGNILERFSAQQFPDLHSELNLSSLELGDSALYFCASLPSTELYGYTFGSGTRLTVV.

The chain combines TRBV10-3 with TRBJ2-7; possible D gene TRBD2, 6 bases. V lost 10 bases, J lost 2 bases, and 15 bases lay in between. Germline values: CDR1 ENHRY, CDR2 SYGVKD. The CDR3 runs 13 residues. CDR3 nucleotide sequence: TGTGCCACGGCCATAGCGGCCCCCTACGAGCAGTACTTC. Translated, it gives CATAIAAPYEQYF.

This chain connects TRBV2 to TRBJ1-4; the D gene is possibly TRBD1 (5 bases). V lost 3 bases to trimming and J lost 0 bases, with 8 bases between them. This CDR3 contains 15 residues. CDR1 and CDR2 from the germline V gene are SNHLY and FYNNEI. CDR3 DNA: TGTGCCAGCAGTGATATAGGGGCAACTAATGAAAAACTGTTTTTT. Translation gives CASSDIGATNEKLFF.

This clone was found once. This chain links TRBV27 with TRBJ2-7; D perhaps matches TRBD2 (5 bases). Trimming stripped 2 bases from V and 2 bases from J, with 7 bases between. The CDR3 loop spans 13 amino acids. The germline V gene encodes CDR1 MNHEY and CDR2 SMNVEV (reference sequence). The CDR3 coding sequence is TGTGCCAGCAGTTTAGCGGGTACCTACGAGCAGTACTTC. It specifies CASSLAGTYEQYF.

This clone was detected once. The chain is built from TRBV5-1 and TRBJ2-7; TRBD2 matches at 8 bases. Losses at the gene ends were 4 bases for V and 0 bases for J; bases not matched to a gene: 3. CDR1 is SGHRS, CDR2 YFSETQ, per germline. This CDR3 region has 14 residues. CDR3 sequence reads: CASSTREGSYEQYF. Written as DNA, the CDR3 is TGCGCCAGCAGCACCCGGGAGGGCTCCTACGAGCAGTACTTC.

The rearrangement links TRBV6-1 to TRBJ2-5; possibly TRBD2 for D (6 bases). Germline CDR1 and CDR2: MNHNS and SASEGT. This CDR3 has 14 residues. Trimming removed 3 bases from V and 3 bases from J, with 11 bases in between. The CDR3 loop is CASSDGGPEETQYF. In nucleotides, the CDR3 is TGTGCCAGCAGTGACGGAGGGCCGGAAGAGACCCAGTACTTC.

This chain links TRBV19 with TRBJ2-7, with D tentatively TRBD2 (5 bases). The CDR3 contains 15 residues. Trimming took 0 bases from V and 1 from J, leaving 10 bases between them. Germline values: CDR1 LNHDA, CDR2 SQIVND (reference sequence). The CDR3 region has the DNA TGTGCCAGTAGTATAGATCTCCAGCGGTCCTACGAGCAGTACTTC. This gives the protein CASSIDLQRSYEQYF.

A single count supports this clone. This sequence joins TRBV18 and TRBJ2-1, with D perhaps matching TRBD2 (5 bases). The CDR3 spans 15 residues. V was shortened by 0 bases and J by 2 bases, with 8 bases between the two germline ends. CDR1 and CDR2 from the germline V gene are KGHSH and LQKENI. DNA of the CDR3: TGTGCCAGCTCACCACCGAGAGGGACCTACAATGAGCAGTTCTTC. This codes for CASSPPRGTYNEQFF.

The chain uses TRBV10-3 and TRBJ2-7, with 8 bases identical to TRBD1. The V segment lost 2 bases and the J segment 3 bases; nucleotides outside the gene matches: 0. This CDR3 is 13 amino acids long. Germline V gives CDR1 ENHRY, CDR2 SYGVKD. The CDR3 here is CAISETGGYEQYF. CDR3 DNA: TGTGCCATCAGTGAGACAGGGGGCTACGAGCAGTACTTC.

The chain joins TRBV5-1 to TRBJ1-4; no reliable D call. CDR3 length equals 15 residues. Deletions cut 4 bases from V and 6 bases from J, with 16 bases between. The germline gives CDR1 SGHRS, CDR2 YFSETQ. CDR3 sequence: CASSPEGPPDEKLFF. CDR3 DNA: TGCGCCAGCAGCCCAGAGGGCCCCCCGGATGAAAAACTGTTTTTT. Full variable domain (remainder filled in from reference TRBV5-1 and TRBJ1-4): KAGVTQTPRYLIKTRGQQVTLSCSPISGHRSVSWYQQTPGQGLQFLFEYFSETQRNKGNFPGRFSGRQFSNSRSEMNVSTLELGDSALYLCASSPEGPPDEKLFFGSGTQLSVL.

The chain employs TRBV7-9 and TRBJ1-1; D might be TRBD1 (5 bases). Germline-derived CDR1 and CDR2 are SEHNR and FQNEAQ (reference sequence). The CDR3 covers 16 residues. Trimming shortened V by 2 bases and J by 1 base, and 14 bases separated the two germline ends. As DNA, the CDR3 is TGTGCCAGCAGCTTAATCGACAGACCCAAGAACACTGAAGCTTTCTTT. Translating gives CASSLIDRPKNTEAFF. Full variable domain (rest looked up from reference TRBV7-9 and TRBJ1-1): DTGVSQNPRHKITKRGQNVTFRCDPISEHNRLYWYRQTLGQGPEFLTYFQNEAQLEKSRLLSDRFSAERPKGSFSTLEIQRTEQGDSAMYLCASSLIDRPKNTEAFFGQGTRLTVV.

The chain links TRBV3-1 (or the pseudogene TRBV3-2) to TRBJ2-5; weak D call: TRBD2 (5 bases). The germline CDR1 and CDR2 sequences are LGHDT and YNNKEL (reference sequence). Trimming pared 0 bases from V and 1 base from J, leaving 9 bases between. This CDR3 comprises 15 residues. This chain's CDR3 is CASSQDRGVQETQYF. The CDR3 DNA reads TGTGCCAGCAGCCAAGATCGGGGAGTCCAAGAGACCCAGTACTTC.